The 16 T cell receptor beta chains below come from one sample, sequenced in a study of T-cell reconstitution after alpha-beta-depleted transplantation in children. This sample's TCRbeta library carried unique molecular identifier barcodes. Each CDR3 protein is one row after TCRdb ran MiXCR on the PCR reads. The repertoire has 7,500 to 10,000 distinct CDR3 sequences, roughly 13% of them found once; the top ten carry around 50%. The specimen was PBMCs, mostly from graft donor cells, collected 60 days after TCRalphabeta/CD19-depleted stem cell transplant. These receptors all come from a patient aged 2-10 years who had a stem cell transplant for inherited bone marrow failure, so the T cells may come from the graft donor.

This clonotype was recorded at least ten times. The rearrangement links TRBV20-1 to TRBJ2-7, with D possibly matching TRBD1 (6 bases). CDR3 length: 14 residues. V was clipped by 4 bases and J by 7 bases, with 20 bases between them. Germline CDR1 reads DFQATT; CDR2 reads SNEGSKA (reference sequence). The CDR3 spells CSAMGSQGRYEQYF. CDR3 bases: TGCAGTGCTATGGGCAGTCAGGGGCGCTATGAGCAGTACTTC.

Ten or more counts support this clonotype. The chain carries TRBV7-9 and TRBJ1-1; D not certain. V gave up 6 bases and J gave up 6 bases, with 14 bases separating them. The CDR3 totals 13 residues. Germline V CDR1 and CDR2: SEHNR, FQNEAQ (reference sequence). CDR3 coding DNA: TGTGCCAGCAGAACAAGACCCGTCGCTGAAGCTTTCTTT. Its protein is CASRTRPVAEAFF.

The table lists this clonotype with many counts. The chain recombines TRBV6-1 with TRBJ1-5, with no clear D. CDR3 size: 15 residues. Germline assignment: CDR1 MNHNS and CDR2 SASEGT. V was clipped by 6 bases and J by 1 base, with 13 bases between them. CDR3 sequence: CASSLMRVSNQPQHF. In DNA, the CDR3 is TGTGCCAGCAGCCTTATGAGGGTCAGCAATCAGCCCCAGCATTTT.

In its sample, this clonotype was seen many times. The chain couples TRBV19 to TRBJ1-5, with D unclear. The germline V gene encodes CDR1 LNHDA and CDR2 SQIVND (reference sequence). This CDR3 contains 15 residues. V gave up 8 bases and J gave up 0 bases, with 14 bases separating them. CDR3 protein: CASAWTEHSNQPQHF. CDR3 coding DNA: TGTGCCAGTGCATGGACCGAGCATAGCAATCAGCCCCAGCATTTT.

This clonotype has ten or more counts. The V and J genes are TRBV10-3 and TRBJ2-3; 7 positions match TRBD2. Germline CDR1 is ENHRY and CDR2 is SYGVKD. This CDR3 contains 15 residues. The V segment lost 5 bases and the J segment 3 bases; nucleotides outside the gene matches: 8. CDR3 DNA: TGTGCCATCAGTAGGGCGGGAGTAGGGACAGATACGCAGTATTTT. Its translation is CAISRAGVGTDTQYF.

Many counts were recorded for this clonotype. J is TRBJ2-3 and V is TRBV4-3; 7 nucleotides agree with TRBD2. The CDR3 is 14 residues long. V dropped 0 bases and J dropped 8; count of bases not matched to a gene: 5. Germline assignment: CDR1 LGHNA and CDR2 YSLEER. CDR3: CASSQDWGRGTQYF. CDR3 nucleotides: TGCGCCAGCAGCCAAGATTGGGGGAGGGGTACGCAGTATTTT.

This clonotype was picked up many times. The chain employs TRBV7-9 and TRBJ2-1; 10 bases are a match to TRBD2. The CDR3 runs 15 residues. V gave up 5 bases and J gave up 4 bases; unmatched junction bases: 5. Germline-derived CDR1 and CDR2 are SEHNR and FQNEAQ (reference sequence). The CDR3 reads CASSQREGLYNEQFF. CDR3 sequence (DNA): TGTGCCAGCAGCCAGCGGGAGGGCCTATACAATGAGCAGTTCTTC.

The table lists this clonotype with many counts. This chain links TRBV21-1 with TRBJ1-1; the table's D call of TRBD1 was not tested on the DNA. TRBV21-1 is an annotated pseudogene. This CDR3 contains 15 residues. CDR3 residues: CASSKRCQGRTEAFF. DNA for the CDR3: TGTGCCAGCAGCAAAAGATGTCAGGGAAGGACTGAAGCTTTCTTT.

This clonotype was seen ten or more times. The chain employs TRBV4-2 and TRBJ1-5, with D perhaps TRBD1 (5 bases). CDR1 and CDR2 from the germline V gene are LGHNA and YNFKEQ. This CDR3 spans 14 amino acids. Trimming removed 4 bases from V and 7 bases from J, with 14 bases in between. Here the CDR3 reads CASSPSRGEQPQHF. The CDR3 nucleotides read TGTGCCAGCAGCCCATCCCGGGGGGAGCAGCCCCAGCATTTT.

This clonotype was counted ten times or more. V and J are TRBV7-2 and TRBJ2-7; D remains unclear. The CDR3 has 15 amino acids. V gave up 6 bases and J gave up 1 base, with 16 bases separating them. From germline, CDR1 is SGHTA and CDR2 FQGNSA. CDR3 bases: TGTGCCAGCAGTCCCACGGTGGGCCGTTCCTACGAGCAGTACTTC. Encoded protein: CASSPTVGRSYEQYF.

This clonotype appeared many times. The chain employs TRBV5-6 and TRBJ2-5; unclear D gene. CDR3 length equals 13 residues. The germline V gene encodes CDR1 SGHDT and CDR2 YYEEEE. The V and J ends lost 4 bases and 3 bases respectively, with 10 bases between them. The CDR3 region has the DNA TGTGCCAGCAGCCTTAGGGCAGAAGAGACCCAGTACTTC. It encodes CASSLRAEETQYF.

The sample holds many counts of this clonotype. The chain couples TRBV4-1 to TRBJ2-3; TRBD2 might be the D (5 bases). CDR3 length equals 12 residues. Between the trimmed V and J ends, which lost 6 bases and 1 base, there was a span of 5 bases. Germline CDR1 and CDR2: MGHRA and YSYEKL. The CDR3 here is CASREGTDTQYF. CDR3 in DNA: TGCGCCAGCAGGGAGGGCACAGATACGCAGTATTTT.

This clonotype was found many times. V and J are TRBV6-4 and TRBJ2-2, with 11 nucleotides matching TRBD2. This CDR3 spans 19 amino acids. CDR1 is MRHNA, CDR2 SNTAGT, per germline. The trim removed 6 bases at V and 5 bases at J, leaving 17 bases unmatched. The CDR3 DNA sequence: TGTGCCAGCAGGCGAGGTCATAGCGGGAGGGCCTGGAAAACCGGGGAGCTGTTTTTT. It yields the protein CASRRGHSGRAWKTGELFF.

At least ten counts were recorded for this clonotype. J is TRBJ2-7 and V is TRBV9, with TRBD2 matching over 11 bases. Germline values: CDR1 SGDLS, CDR2 YYNGEE. Losses at the gene ends were 0 bases for V and 5 bases for J; bases not matched to a gene: 7. The CDR3 runs 16 residues. Here the CDR3 DNA reads TGTGCCAGCAGCGTAGGGTCTAGCGGGGGGCTGGACGAGCAGTACTTC. Translation: CASSVGSSGGLDEQYF.

Many counts were recorded for this clonotype. J is TRBJ2-3 and V is TRBV7-9, with D tentatively TRBD1 or TRBD2 (7 bases each). Germline CDR1 reads SEHNR; CDR2 reads FQNEAQ (reference sequence). Trimming left V 5 bases short and J 3 bases short, with 21 bases between. This CDR3 region has 17 residues. This CDR3 is CASSMSPRGGGTDTQYF. Written as DNA, the CDR3 is TGTGCCAGCAGCATGAGCCCCAGGGGGGGGGGGACAGATACGCAGTATTTT. The variable domain in full, completed from reference TRBV7-9 and TRBJ2-3, reads DTGVSQNPRHKITKRGQNVTFRCDPISEHNRLYWYRQTLGQGPEFLTYFQNEAQLEKSRLLSDRFSAERPKGSFSTLEIQRTEQGDSAMYLCASSMSPRGGGTDTQYFGPGTRLTVL.

This clonotype was found many times. The chain links TRBV7-6 to TRBJ2-2; tentatively, D is TRBD1 or TRBD2 (5 bases each). CDR1 SGHVS and CDR2 FNYEAQ come from the germline V gene. V was pared by 3 bases and J by 6 bases, with 14 bases between. This CDR3 has 15 amino acids. The CDR3 region has the DNA TGTGCCAGCAGCTTTGGGGGTTGGGCACCCGGGGAGCTGTTTTTT. Protein product: CASSFGGWAPGELFF.